This is a list of T cell receptor beta chains from one sample in a study of cytomegalovirus exposure and HLA in healthy donors. Assay used: immunoSEQ multiplex PCR; TCRdb lists only in-frame clones, some missing. Here the sample spans fewer than 200,000 clones, 79% being singletons. The sample taken for sequencing was PBMCs. Receptor source: a man in his forties in good health and CMV-seronegative. CDR3s include the opening cysteine and the closing phenylalanine or tryptophan. Each record gives: clone size, D gene, V gene, J gene, CDR3 DNA, CDR3 protein. The D gene is left open where the match is weak. The size entry is marked missing in some rows and otherwise reads once, few, many or a size class.

>few|.|TRBV28|TRBJ1-2
TGTGCCAGCAGTTTGACCAGAGGGGGAAACTATGGCTACACCTTC
CASSLTRGGNYGYTF
>.|.|TRBV5-1|TRBJ1-1
TGCGCCAGCAGCTTGGGACAAAGGAACACTGAAGCTTTCTTT
CASSLGQRNTEAFF
>few|.|TRBV19|TRBJ2-2
TGTGCCAGTAGTATGGTGGGACTCCCGAACACCGGGGAGCTGTTTTTT
CASSMVGLPNTGELFF
>.|.|TRBV5-1|TRBJ2-1
TGCGCCAGCAGCTTGGCTGACAATGAGCAGTTCTTC
CASSLADNEQFF
>.|.|TRBV28|TRBJ1-4
TGTGCCAGCACGACTACAACTAATGAAAAACTGTTTTTT
CASTTTTNEKLFF
>.|.|TRBV7-6|TRBJ2-3
TGTGCCAGCAGCACCCCCGGGGATACGCAGTATTTT
CASSTPGDTQYF
>once|TRBD1|TRBV5-5|TRBJ2-5
TGTGCCACGACGGGACAGGGGGGCACTTGGCTGCAAGAGACCCAGTACTTC
CATTGQGGTWLQETQYF
>.|TRBD1|TRBV5-1|TRBJ1-1
TGCGCCAGCAGCTCCCCAGGGGGCGTGGGGAACACTGAAGCTTTCTTT
CASSSPGGVGNTEAFF
>.|.|TRBV7-8|TRBJ2-5
TGTGCCAGCAGCCAAGAGTCGCAGACCCAGTACTTC
CASSQESQTQYF
>.|.|TRBV30|TRBJ1-1
TGTGCCTCGAGGGGAGAAACAACTGAAGCTTTCTTT
CASRGETTEAFF
>.|TRBD1|TRBV19|TRBJ1-5
TGTGCCAGTAGTAATTACGTGGGACAGGGAGGCAATCAGCCCCAGCATTTT
CASSNYVGQGGNQPQHF
>once|TRBD2|TRBV6-6|TRBJ2-5
TGTGCCAGCGTAGCGGGCCTCCGGGAGACCCAGTACTTC
CASVAGLRETQYF
>.|TRBD1|TRBV27|TRBJ1-4
TGTGCCAGCAGTGACAGGGGGCATCGAGAAAAACTGTTTTTT
CASSDRGHREKLFF
>.|TRBD1|TRBV5-6|TRBJ1-2
TGTGCCAGCAGCCCAGGGGGGGACAGGGTAAACTATGGCTACACCTTC
CASSPGGDRVNYGYTF
>.|.|TRBV2|TRBJ1-5
TGTGCCAGCACCACAGGTTTAAATCAGCCCCAGCATTTT
CASTTGLNQPQHF
>.|.|TRBV10-3|TRBJ2-5
TGTGCCATCAGTGACGAGGGGGGGCCCACCGGCAAGACCCAGTACTTC
CAISDEGGPTGKTQYF
>.|TRBD1|TRBV5-6|TRBJ2-5
TGTGCCAGCAGCTGGGTCGGGCAGGGGGAAGAGACCCAGTACTTC
CASSWVGQGEETQYF
>.|.|TRBV7-2|TRBJ1-2
TGTGCCAGCAGCCTAAGACAGAACTATGGCTACACCTTC
CASSLRQNYGYTF
>.|TRBD2|TRBV2|TRBJ2-4
TGTGCCAGCGGGGTTTTGCGGGAGTCAAACATTCAGTACTTC
CASGVLRESNIQYF
>few|TRBD1|TRBV28|TRBJ1-5
TGTGCCAGCAGTTTATACGGGGACAGTAGCAATCAGCCCCAGCATTTT
CASSLYGDSSNQPQHF
>.|.|TRBV7-9|TRBJ1-4
TGTTCCAGCAGCTTCTTAAGGGGTAATGAAAAACTGTTTTTT
CSSSFLRGNEKLFF
>.|TRBD1|TRBV29-1|TRBJ1-2
TGCAGCGTTGAAGGGGGACAGGGGGTCTATGGCTACACCTTC
CSVEGGQGVYGYTF
>once|TRBD1|TRBV7-2|TRBJ2-5
TGTGCCAGCAGCCCCCGACAGGGCCGAGAGACCCAGTACTTC
CASSPRQGRETQYF
>.|TRBD2|TRBV4-1|TRBJ2-1
TGCGCCAGCAGCCAAATCCTAGCGGGGCCGGTTGCCGACAATGAGCAGTTCTTC
CASSQILAGPVADNEQFF
>.|TRBD2|TRBV14|TRBJ2-5
TGTGCCAGCAGCCAAGGAACGGGGGGGCGGACCCAGTACTTC
CASSQGTGGRTQYF
>.|TRBD1|TRBV5-1|TRBJ2-1
TGCGCCAGCAGCTCGGGACAGGGGACCTACAATGAGCAGTTCTTC
CASSSGQGTYNEQFF
>.|.|TRBV29-1|TRBJ2-5
TGCAGCGTTGCTCTCTCGTACCAAGAGACCCAGTACTTC
CSVALSYQETQYF
>.|.|TRBV5-4|TRBJ2-5
TGTGCCAGCAGCTTGGGGACTACCCTGGAGACCCAGTACTTC
CASSLGTTLETQYF
>.|.|TRBV19|TRBJ2-1
TGTGCCAGTAGGCCCGACCGGAGCTCCTACAATGAGCAGTTCTTC
CASRPDRSSYNEQFF
>few|TRBD2|TRBV7-9|TRBJ2-7
TGTGCCAGCAGTCCCCCCGGGACTAGCGGCCACTATACCTACGAGCAGTACTTC
CASSPPGTSGHYTYEQYF
>.|.|TRBV5-1|TRBJ2-2
TGCGCCAGCAGCGGGCAGGGGCCGAACACCGGGGAGCTGTTTTTT
CASSGQGPNTGELFF
>once|TRBD1|TRBV29-1|TRBJ2-4
TGCAGCGGCCGGACAGGGGACAGTCAGTACTTC
CSGRTGDSQYF
>few|TRBD2|TRBV6-5|TRBJ2-5
TGTGCCAGCACCACGAGCGGGAGGGGTCAAGAGACCCAGTACTTC
CASTTSGRGQETQYF
>.|.|TRBV5-5|TRBJ2-5
TGTGCCAGCAGCTTGACCAGTATCCAAGAGACCCAGTACTTC
CASSLTSIQETQYF
>.|.|TRBV15|TRBJ2-1
TGTGCCACCAGCACGAGACTAGAGCAACACAATGAGCAGTTCTTC
CATSTRLEQHNEQFF